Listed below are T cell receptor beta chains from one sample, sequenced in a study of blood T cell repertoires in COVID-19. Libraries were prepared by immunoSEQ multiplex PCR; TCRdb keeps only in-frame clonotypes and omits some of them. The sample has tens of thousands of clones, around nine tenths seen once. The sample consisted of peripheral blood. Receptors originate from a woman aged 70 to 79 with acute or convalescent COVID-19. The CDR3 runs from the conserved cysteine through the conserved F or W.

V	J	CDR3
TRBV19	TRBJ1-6	CASKDGSSYNSPLHF
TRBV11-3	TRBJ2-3	CASSFQSTDTQYF
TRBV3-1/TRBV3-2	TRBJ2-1	CASSRLFSGGRAYNEQFF
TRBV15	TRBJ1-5	CATSRDIGRRGNQPQHF
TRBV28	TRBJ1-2	CASSLNRNYGYTF
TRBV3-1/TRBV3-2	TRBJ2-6	CASSQVYLRQGGSGANVLTF
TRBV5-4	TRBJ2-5	CASSALAEREETQYF
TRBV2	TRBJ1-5	CATRVASNQPQHF
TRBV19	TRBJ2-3	CASSTFHSSTDTQYF
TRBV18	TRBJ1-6	CASSPREPESSYNSPLHF
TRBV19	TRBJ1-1	CASRPNGQPEAFF
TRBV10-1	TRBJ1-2	CASSSDMTKGYTF